This record concerns one T cell receptor (beta chain) sequence. No antigen is known for it. Focal radiation with ipilimumab CTLA-4 blockade was given to patients with chemo-refractory metastatic non-small-cell lung cancer. The germline V and J ends were trimmed by 6 bases and 2 bases, with 17 bases remaining between them. Germline CDR1 MRHNA, CDR2 SNTAGT. The CDR3 length is 16 residues. This record belongs to a study of radiotherapy plus CTLA-4 blockade in lung cancer. The wider study: Around 18% of enrolled patients responded objectively, and roughly 31% had disease control. Study observations and caveats: Early blood T cell clone dynamics reportedly forecast response best, with interferon-beta. Tumor-derived TCR clones expanded in blood after radiotherapy plus ipilimumab.

Repertoires were generated with immunoSEQ multiplex PCR, while TCRdb's copy carries only in-frame clones and drops some. Of more than 30,000 clones listed, about 81% are singletons. The clonotype originates from a human donor with non-small cell lung cancer that progressed on radiotherapy plus ipilimumab. The starting material was peripheral blood, obtained from a patient treated with radiotherapy plus ipilimumab. The chain has TRBV6-4 and TRBJ1-5; tentatively, D is TRBD1 (6 bases). CDR3 DNA sequence: TGTGCCAGCAGCCCCGTTGGAGGGGGGGGCAATCAGCCCCAGCATTTT. Translating gives CASSPVGGGGNQPQHF.